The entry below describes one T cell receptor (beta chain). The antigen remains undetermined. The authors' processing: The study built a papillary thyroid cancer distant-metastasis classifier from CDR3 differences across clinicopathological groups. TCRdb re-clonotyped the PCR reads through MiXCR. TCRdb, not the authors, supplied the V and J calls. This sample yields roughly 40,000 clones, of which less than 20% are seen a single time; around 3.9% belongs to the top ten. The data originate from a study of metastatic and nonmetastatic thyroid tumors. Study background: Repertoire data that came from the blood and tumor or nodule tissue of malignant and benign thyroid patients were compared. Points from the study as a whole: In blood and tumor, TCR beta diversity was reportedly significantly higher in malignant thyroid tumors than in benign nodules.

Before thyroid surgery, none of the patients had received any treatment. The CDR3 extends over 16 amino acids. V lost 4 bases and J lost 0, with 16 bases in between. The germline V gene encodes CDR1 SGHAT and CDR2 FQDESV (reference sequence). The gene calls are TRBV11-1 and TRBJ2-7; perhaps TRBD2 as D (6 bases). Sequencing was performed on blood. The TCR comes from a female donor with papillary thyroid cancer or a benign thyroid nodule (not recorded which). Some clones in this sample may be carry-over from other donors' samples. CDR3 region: CASSSPGAGNSYEQYF. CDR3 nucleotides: TGTGCCAGCAGCTCCCCGGGAGCGGGTAACTCCTACGAGCAGTACTTC. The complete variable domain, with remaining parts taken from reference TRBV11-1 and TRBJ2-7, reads EAEVAQSPRYKITEKSQAVAFWCDPISGHATLYWYRQILGQGPELLVQFQDESVVDDSQLPKDRFSAERLKGVDSTLKIQPAELGDSAMYLCASSSPGAGNSYEQYFGPGTRLTVT.